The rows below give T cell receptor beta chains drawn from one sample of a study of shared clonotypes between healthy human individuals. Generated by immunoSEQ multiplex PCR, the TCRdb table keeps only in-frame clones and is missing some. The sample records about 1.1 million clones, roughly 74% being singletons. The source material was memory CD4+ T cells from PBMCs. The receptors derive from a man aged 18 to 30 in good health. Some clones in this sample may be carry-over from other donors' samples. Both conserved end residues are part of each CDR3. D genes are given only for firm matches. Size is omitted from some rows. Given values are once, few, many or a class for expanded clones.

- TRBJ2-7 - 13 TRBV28 TGTGCCAGCAGATTTTTTCATGCGCCCGAGCAGTACTTC CASRFFHAPEQYF
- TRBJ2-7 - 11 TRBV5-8 TGTGCCAGCAGCTTTAACTACGAGCAGTACTTC CASSFNYEQYF
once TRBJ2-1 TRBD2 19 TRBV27 TGTGCCAGCAGTTTACGGGGGACTAGCGGGACAGGACTCTACAATGAGCAGTTCTTC CASSLRGTSGTGLYNEQFF
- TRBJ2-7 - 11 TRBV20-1 TGCAGTGCTCGGTGGCACTACGAGCAGTACTTC CSARWHYEQYF
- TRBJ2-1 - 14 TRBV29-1 TGCAGCGGGCGAATTGGCGGCCAATACAATGAGCAGTTCTTC CSGRIGGQYNEQFF
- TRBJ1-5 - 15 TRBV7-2 TGTGCCAGCAGCTTACGATTGACAGACAATCAGCCCCAGCATTTT CASSLRLTDNQPQHF
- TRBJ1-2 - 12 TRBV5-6 TGTGCCAGCGGACGAGGGAGGGCCAGCTACACCTTC CASGRGRASYTF
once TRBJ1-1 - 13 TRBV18 TGTGCCAGCGGCCAGGGACCAAACACTGAAGCTTTCTTT CASGQGPNTEAFF
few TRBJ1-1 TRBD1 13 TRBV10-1 TGCGCCAGCAGTGACAGCGGACAGGGGGAAGCTTTCTTT CASSDSGQGEAFF
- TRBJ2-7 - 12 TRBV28 TGTGCCAGCAGTACGGGGGATCGCGAGCAGTACTTC CASSTGDREQYF
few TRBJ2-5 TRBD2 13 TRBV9 TGTGCCAGCAGCGTACTAGCGGGAGGGCACCAGTACTTC CASSVLAGGHQYF
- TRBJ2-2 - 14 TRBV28 TGTGCCAGCAGCCAAACATGGACGACCGGGGAGCTGTTTTTT CASSQTWTTGELFF
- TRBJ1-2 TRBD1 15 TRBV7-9 TGTGCCAGCAGCATTGACAGGGGAGGGTCCTATGGCTACACCTTC CASSIDRGGSYGYTF
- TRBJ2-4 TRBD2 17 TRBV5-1 TGCGCCAGCAGGGACTCCGGGAGGGCCGTAGCCAAAAACATTCAGTACTTC CASRDSGRAVAKNIQYF
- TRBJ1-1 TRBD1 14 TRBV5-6 TGTGCCAGCAGCTTGACAGGGGGGAACACTGAAGCTTTCTTT CASSLTGGNTEAFF
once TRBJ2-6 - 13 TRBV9 TGTGCCAGCAGCGGCTCTGGGGCCAACGTCCTGACTTTC CASSGSGANVLTF
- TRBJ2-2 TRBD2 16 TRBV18 TGTGCCAGCTCACCCCGACTAGCGGGAGGATCCGGGGAGCTGTTTTTT CASSPRLAGGSGELFF
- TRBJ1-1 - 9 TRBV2 TGTGCCAGCGGTGGTGAAGCTTTCTTT CASGGEAFF
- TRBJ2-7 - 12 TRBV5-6 TGTGTCAGCAGCTTGAGGAGCTACGAGCAGTACTTC CVSSLRSYEQYF
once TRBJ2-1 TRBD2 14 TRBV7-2 TGTGCCAGCAGCCCGGCTAGCGGGAGCTGGGAGCAGTTCTTC CASSPASGSWEQFF
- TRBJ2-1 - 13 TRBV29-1 TGCAGCGTTGGGCGGGGGCTGGAAAATGAGCAGTTCTTC CSVGRGLENEQFF
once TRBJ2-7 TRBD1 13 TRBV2 TGTGCCAGCACCCCGGGACAGACCTACGAGCAGTACTTC CASTPGQTYEQYF
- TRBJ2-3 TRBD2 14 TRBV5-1 TGCGCCAGCAGGGGACTAGCGGGAGTAGATACGCAGTATTTT CASRGLAGVDTQYF
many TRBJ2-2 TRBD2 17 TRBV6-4 TGTGCCAGCCCTTACCCGGGACTAGCGGCCAACACCGGGGAGCTGTTTTTT CASPYPGLAANTGELFF
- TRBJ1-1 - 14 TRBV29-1 TGCAGCGTTCACGGACAGACTATGAACACTGAAGCTTTCTTT CSVHGQTMNTEAFF
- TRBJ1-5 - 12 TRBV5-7 TGTGCCAGCAGCTTGGCCTGGCAGCCCCAGCATTTT CASSLAWQPQHF
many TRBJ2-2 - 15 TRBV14 TGTGCCAGCAGCCAAGATCTACGGGGTTCCGGGGAGCTGTTTTTT CASSQDLRGSGELFF
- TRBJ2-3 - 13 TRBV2 TGTGCCAGCAGTAGACAGAGCACAGATACGCAGTATTTT CASSRQSTDTQYF
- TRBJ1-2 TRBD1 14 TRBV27 TGTGCCAGCAGTTTAAGTGGCGCGGGAGGGGGCTACGCCTTC CASSLSGAGGGYAF
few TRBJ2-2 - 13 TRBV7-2 TGTGCCAGCAGCCGCCCGGGCGGCGGGGAGCTGTTTTTT CASSRPGGGELFF
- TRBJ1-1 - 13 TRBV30 TGTGCCTGGAGCGCCCGGCGCTTAGCTGAAGCTTTCTTT CAWSARRLAEAFF
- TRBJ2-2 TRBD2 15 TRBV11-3 TGTGCCAGCAGCTCACTCGGGGCGGGAGGCGGGGAGCTGTTTTTT CASSSLGAGGGELFF
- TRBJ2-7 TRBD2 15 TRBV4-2 TGTGCCAGCAGCCCTACTAGCGGGAGTTCCTACGAGCAGTACTTC CASSPTSGSSYEQYF
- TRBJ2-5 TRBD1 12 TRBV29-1 TGCAGCGCCGGACAGGGGAGGGAGACCCAGTACTTC CSAGQGRETQYF
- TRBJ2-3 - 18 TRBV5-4 TGTGCCAGCAGCTTAGGGACGGGATTAGGGGGAAGGGGCGATACGCAGTATTTT CASSLGTGLGGRGDTQYF
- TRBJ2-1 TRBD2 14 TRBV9 TGTGCCAGCAGCGTGGCGGGAGGAGCCGGTGAGCAGTTCTTC CASSVAGGAGEQFF
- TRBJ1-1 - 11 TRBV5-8 TGTGCCAGCAGCTTGCGTACTGAAGCTTTCTTT CASSLRTEAFF
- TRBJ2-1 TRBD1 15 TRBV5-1 TGCGCCAGCAGCCACCGGGACAGGGAATTCGATGAGCAGTTCTTC CASSHRDREFDEQFF
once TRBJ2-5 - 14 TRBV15 TGTGCCACCAGCAGAGCAGGGTCCGGAGAGACCCAGTACTTC CATSRAGSGETQYF
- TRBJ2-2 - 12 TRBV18 TGTGCCAGCTCACCAACGTTAGGGGAGCTGTTTTTT CASSPTLGELFF
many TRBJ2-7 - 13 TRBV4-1 TGCGCCAGCAGCCAACTAGTGGGGTACGAGCAGTACTTC CASSQLVGYEQYF
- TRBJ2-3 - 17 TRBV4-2 TGTGCCAGCAGCCAAGAGCTCCGGGAGCCCGGCACAGATACGCAGTATTTT CASSQELREPGTDTQYF
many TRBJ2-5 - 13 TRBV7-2 TGTGCCAGCAGCTTATCTGGACTAGAGACCCAGTACTTC CASSLSGLETQYF
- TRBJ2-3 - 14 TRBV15 TGTGCCACCAGCAGAGATTCCATCACAGATACGCAGTATTTT CATSRDSITDTQYF
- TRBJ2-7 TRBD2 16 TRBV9 TGTGCCAGCAGCGTAGCTGGGACTAGCGGGAGTGCCGAGCAGTACTTC CASSVAGTSGSAEQYF
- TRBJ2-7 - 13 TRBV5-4 TGTGCCAGCACCTCTCAAGTAGACTACGAGCAGTACTTC CASTSQVDYEQYF
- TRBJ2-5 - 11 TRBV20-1 TGCAGTGCTGGGAGCGGGGAGACCCAGTACTTC CSAGSGETQYF
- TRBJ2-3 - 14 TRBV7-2 TGTGCCAGCAGCTTGCGACCGACCACAGATACGCAGTATTTT CASSLRPTTDTQYF
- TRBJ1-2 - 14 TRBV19 TGTGCCAGTAGTCCTGACACCTTTAACTATGGCTACACCTTC CASSPDTFNYGYTF
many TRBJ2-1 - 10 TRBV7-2 TGTGCCAGCAGCTTTGATGAGCAGTTCTTC CASSFDEQFF
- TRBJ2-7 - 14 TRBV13 TGTGCCAGCAGCTTAGTACGGGGCACCTACGAGCAGTACTTC CASSLVRGTYEQYF
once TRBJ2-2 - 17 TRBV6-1 TGTGCCAGCAGTGAAGTATTAGGCTACCTTAACACCGGGGAGCTGTTTTTT CASSEVLGYLNTGELFF
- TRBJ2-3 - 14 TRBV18 TGTGCCAGCTCACCTTCAGCGGTCCCAGATACGCAGTATTTT CASSPSAVPDTQYF